The rows below give T cell receptor beta chains drawn from one sample of a study of blood T cell repertoires in COVID-19. The table came from immunoSEQ multiplex PCR; TCRdb's copy has only in-frame clones and leaves some out. The sample records under 70,000 clones, about 90% being singletons. The sequencing input was peripheral blood. Receptors originate from an older woman with COVID-19, enrolled during active disease. Both conserved end residues are part of each CDR3. Each record gives: V gene, D gene, CDR3 protein. D genes are given only for firm matches.

TRBV19 | . | CASSVQVYTEAFF
TRBV7-9 | TRBD1 | CASSLAGTGNEQYF
TRBV19 | TRBD1 | CASSVDRAIGYTF
TRBV9 | . | CASSVDPVSGANVLTF
TRBV12-3/TRBV12-4 | . | CASSLGAAPGQYF
TRBV7-9 | TRBD2 | CASSLGLAGQETQYF
TRBV4-3 | . | CASSQESGGGPNGYTF
TRBV7-9 | . | CASSLWLANTGELFF
TRBV9 | . | CASSARGTQYTEAFF
TRBV12-3/TRBV12-4 | TRBD1 | CASSSTGEYGYTF
TRBV10-2 | TRBD2 | CASSVGLAGTMAQYF
TRBV7-2 | TRBD2 | CASSLGGGLDEQYF
TRBV6-5 | TRBD1 | CASSSGTGTKQFF
TRBV2 | TRBD1 | CAVRGTGKDLMGYTF
TRBV4-3 | . | CASSQDRAGNNQPQHF
TRBV27 | TRBD1 | CASSPYPPDRAEGSYNSPLHF
TRBV6-5 | TRBD2 | CASNSGRDTGELFF
TRBV6-2/TRBV6-3 | TRBD1 | CASSFRDRATDTQYF
TRBV6-5 | . | CASSYSNRLNTEAFF
TRBV18 | . | CASSPPVNRAYGYTF
TRBV6-5 | . | CASVTGFSGANVLTF
TRBV29-1 | TRBD2 | CSVVVSGSGETQYF